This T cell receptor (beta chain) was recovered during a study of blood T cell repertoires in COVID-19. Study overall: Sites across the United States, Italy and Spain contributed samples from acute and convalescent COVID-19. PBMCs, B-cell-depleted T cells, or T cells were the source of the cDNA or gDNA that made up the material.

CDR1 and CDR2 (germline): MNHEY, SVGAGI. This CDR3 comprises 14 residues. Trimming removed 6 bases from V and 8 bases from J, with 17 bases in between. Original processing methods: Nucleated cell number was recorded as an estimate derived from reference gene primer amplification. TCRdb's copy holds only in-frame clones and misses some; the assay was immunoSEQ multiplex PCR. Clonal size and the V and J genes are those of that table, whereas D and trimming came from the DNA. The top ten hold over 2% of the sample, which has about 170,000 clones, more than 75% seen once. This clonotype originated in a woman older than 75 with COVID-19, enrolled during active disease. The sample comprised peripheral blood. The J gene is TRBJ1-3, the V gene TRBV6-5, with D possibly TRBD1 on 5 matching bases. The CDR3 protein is CASSQTELGHTIYF. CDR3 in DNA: TGTGCCAGCAGCCAGACTGAGCTGGGGCACACCATATATTTT.